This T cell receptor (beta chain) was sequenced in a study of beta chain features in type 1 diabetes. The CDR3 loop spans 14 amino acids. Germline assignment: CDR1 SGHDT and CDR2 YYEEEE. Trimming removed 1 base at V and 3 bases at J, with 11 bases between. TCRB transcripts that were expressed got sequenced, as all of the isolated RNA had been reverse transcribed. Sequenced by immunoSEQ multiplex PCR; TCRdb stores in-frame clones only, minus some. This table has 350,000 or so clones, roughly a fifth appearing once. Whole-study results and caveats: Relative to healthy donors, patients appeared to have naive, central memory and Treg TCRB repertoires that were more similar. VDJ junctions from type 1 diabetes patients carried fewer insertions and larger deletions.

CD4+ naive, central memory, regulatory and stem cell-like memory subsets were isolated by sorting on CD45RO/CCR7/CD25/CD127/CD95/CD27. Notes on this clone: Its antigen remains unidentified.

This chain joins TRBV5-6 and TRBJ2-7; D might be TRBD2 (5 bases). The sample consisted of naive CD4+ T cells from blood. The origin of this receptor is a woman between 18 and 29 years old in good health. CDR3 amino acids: CASSLLEGYYEQYF. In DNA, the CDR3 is TGTGCCAGCAGCTTGCTAGAGGGCTACTACGAGCAGTACTTC.